This TCR beta chain was sequenced for a study of T cells in narcolepsy. Germline CDR1 is ENHRY and CDR2 is SYGVKD. Trimming removed 4 bases from V and 6 bases from J; junction bases left unmatched: 11. The CDR3 consists of 16 residues. Study-wide results and caveats: HCRT-specific and TRIB2-specific autoreactive clonotypes appeared among same-patient CSF and blood CD4+ clonotypes. Blood of same and different patients, but not healthy controls, reportedly held recurring autoreactive clonotypes.

A word on this clone: Its antigen is undetermined.

Sequenced by immunoSEQ multiplex PCR; TCRdb stores in-frame clones only, minus some. The repertoire holds under 30,000 clones, with about four fifths as singletons. This rearrangement joins TRBV10-3 to TRBJ2-7, with 11 bases aligning to TRBD1. The sequenced sample was CD45RA- memory CD4+ T cells from PBMCs. The clonotype was recovered from a human donor with narcolepsy. The CDR3 DNA sequence: TGTGCCATCAGTGGGAAAGCCGGGACAGGGGGATCCGAGCAGTACTTC. Translation: CAISGKAGTGGSEQYF.